Sequencing of this T cell receptor beta chain was carried out in a study of T cells in Graves' hyperthyroidism and ophthalmopathy (dated by TCRdb to the late 2010s). For the wider study: Peripheral blood samples were taken at the time of initial diagnosis, prior to any treatment. TCR V-J signatures able to tell the groups apart were searched for in a discovery cohort of 90 to 100 patients, of whom over 40 had Graves' ophthalmopathy and roughly 57 had stable Graves' hyperthyroidism. Prospective prediction of ophthalmopathy was tested in an independent validation cohort of some 20 hyperthyroidism patients and 17 patients who later progressed to ophthalmopathy. According to the paper, TCR Vbeta CDR3 sequencing was carried out on more than 120 peripheral blood samples, which came from under 50 ophthalmopathy, 70 to 80 hyperthyroidism and about 17 progressor patients. The roughly 100 discovery patients were divided at random into training and test sets in a 7:3 ratio. Following sampling, methimazole starting at 30 mg daily was given to hyperthyroidism patients, and high-dose intravenous methylprednisolone was given to ophthalmopathy patients. In addition, the study compared T-cell repertoires in thyroid tissue and in blood from six Graves' hyperthyroidism patients.

General conclusions and limits of the study: In validation, progression to ophthalmopathy was predicted by the model with more than 65% sensitivity and 72.22% specificity, a median of around 5.9 months before onset. In cross-validation, a model built on a 13 V-J signature told ophthalmopathy apart from stable hyperthyroidism with approximately 91% sensitivity and approximately 81% specificity, and in testing the same model reached 80%/75%. Most expanded thyroid clonotypes (frequency above 0.001) were also found in blood, which suggests that blood repertoires may mirror thyroid immune responses. Sample size was not statistically predetermined, and investigators were not blinded to group allocation.

Amplification of TCR beta CDR3 regions was carried out from RNA transcripts. The first round of RT-PCR for the TCR CDR3 was performed with the HTBI primer set and the Qiagen OneStep RT-PCR kit. A second multiplex PCR round built the libraries, followed by size selection and purification. Libraries were sequenced paired-end with 100 bp reads on an Illumina HiSeq2000. Per the original workflow: SOAPnuke was used to process the raw data, removing reads that contained adapters or uncalled bases, had a mean Phred below 15, or lacked an exact match to the constant primer or identifier. COPE v1.2.5 was used to merge high-quality paired reads, and clonotypes were defined as unique nucleotide sequences. MiTCR v1.1 was used to align clonotypes to the IMGT TRBV, TRBD and TRBJ reference segments. Analysis was restricted to V-J combinations with a frequency above 0.0001, which covered about 99% of repertoires. The TCS score was defined as F50 (clonal expansion) divided by E x V (chaos), with BLOSUM62-based TCRdist calculated between CDR3 peptides within each V-J. Welch's t-statistics and random forest reduced around 510 V-J features to roughly 13, which were used in a naive Bayes classifier (R e1071). TCRdb reworked the public reads: Q25 trimming with fastp, MiXCR clone assembly, productive beta chains retained. Rows are unified per CDR3 protein, each entry keeping the most common DNA and genes. TCRdb, not the original authors, processed these V and J calls. The sample profile shows about 290,000 distinct CDR3 sequences; 13% of them were found once. The ten top clones hold almost 8% of the sample.

This clonotype was counted at least ten times. Its binding antigen is unknown. Base qualities were left out, and no much larger clone turns up one base away. Germline trimming amounts to 0 bases on V and 4 bases on J, with 7 as the count of junction bases outside the gene matches. From its cysteine to its phenylalanine, the CDR3 spans 16 amino acids. Solely the CDR3 DNA is kept, with 48 bases framed from the first base. Hyperthyroidism patients were newly diagnosed, had a disease duration of under 2 months, and were aged 18 to 65 years. Any patient with an uncontrolled infection, another autoimmune disease, pregnancy or lactation was excluded. Diagnoses relied on clinical symptoms, serum thyroxine and TRAb, thyroid ultrasound and orbital computed tomography. Blood from progressor patients was collected at the time of first diagnosis with hyperthyroidism, before any ophthalmopathy symptoms had appeared. PBMCs were separated from about 10 ml of fresh peripheral blood using Ficoll-Paque density gradient centrifugation. Patients classed as progressors first received a Graves' hyperthyroidism diagnosis and then went on to develop ophthalmopathy during follow-up. Total RNA was extracted with Trizol reagent, and quality was checked on an Agilent 2100 Bioanalyzer.

Sequenced: blood. Recombination joined TRBV12-3 or TRBV12-4 with TRBJ2-7, and 9 junctional nucleotides match TRBD1. This sequence was found in a woman aged 25 to 45 with Graves' hyperthyroidism that later progressed to Graves' ophthalmopathy. The DNA sequence is as follows: TGTGCCAGCAGTTTAGCGACAGGGGGGATGGGATACGAGCAGTACTTC. The translation is CASSLATGGMGYEQYF.